The clone carrying this T cell receptor beta chain was counted between two and nine times. Its antigen is still unknown. The CDR3 loop spans 13 amino acids. Trimming pared 0 bases from V and 0 bases from J, leaving 4 bases between. Germline CDR1 SGHDT, CDR2 YYEEEE. The record originates from a study of cytomegalovirus exposure and HLA in healthy donors. Study results and caveats: The investigators catalogued under 200 TCR beta chains as cytomegalovirus-associated.

Vbeta (60) and Jbeta (13) primers were used in the PCR. The repertoire was sequenced with immunoSEQ multiplex PCR; TCRdb's copy has only in-frame clones and lacks some. The data show tens of thousands of clones, around 78% seen once. Material: PBMCs. The clonotype comes from a female donor in good health and CMV-seronegative. The chain has TRBV5-6 and TRBJ2-7; no definite D call. Here the CDR3 reads CASSLGSSYEQYF. CDR3 bases: TGTGCCAGCAGCTTGGGCAGCTCCTACGAGCAGTACTTC.